The 12 T cell receptor beta chains presented below share a single source sample, sequenced in a study of cytomegalovirus exposure and HLA in healthy donors. Profiled with immunoSEQ multiplex PCR; TCRdb holds only in-frame clones, not every one. Of about 97,000 clones in the sample, about 95% were seen once. The specimen was PBMCs. The receptor set was obtained from a woman between 18 and 29 years old in good health and CMV-seronegative.

The V call is TRBV7-8, the J call TRBJ2-3; 8 nucleotides line up with TRBD2. Losses at the gene ends were 5 bases for V and 4 bases for J; bases not matched to a gene: 14. Germline CDR1 and CDR2: SGHVS and FQNEAQ. CDR3 length equals 17 residues. The CDR3 DNA follows: TGTGCCAGCAGCATTGATCGGGGGGGCGGTTTCGCAGATACGCAGTATTTT. It specifies CASSIDRGGGFADTQYF.

The rearrangement uses TRBV7-9 and TRBJ1-1; the match to TRBD1 covers 8 bases. This CDR3 is 18 amino acids long. V dropped 3 bases and J dropped 0; count of bases not matched to a gene: 12. The V gene's germline CDR1 is SEHNR and CDR2 FQNEAQ (reference sequence). The CDR3 nucleotides read TGTGCCAGCAGCTTGGGACCAGACAGGGGTCAAATGAACACTGAAGCTTTCTTT. Translation gives CASSLGPDRGQMNTEAFF.

This sequence joins TRBV11-3 and TRBJ2-5; 7 nucleotides align to TRBD1. Germline V gives CDR1 SGHNT, CDR2 YENEEA. The CDR3 loop spans 16 amino acids. V shed 5 bases and J 2 bases; nucleotides not matched to a gene: 11. CDR3 sequence: CASSRGDSSAQETQYF. The CDR3 DNA is TGTGCCAGCAGCCGAGGGGACAGTTCTGCGCAAGAGACCCAGTACTTC.

This chain joins TRBV7-6 and TRBJ1-1; D perhaps matches TRBD1 (5 bases). V dropped 5 bases and J dropped 3 bases, with 13 bases sitting between them. This CDR3 is built from 14 residues. Germline CDR1 and CDR2: SGHVS and FNYEAQ. CDR3 loop: CASSDGPGDTEAFF. Written as DNA, the CDR3 is TGTGCCAGCAGCGACGGCCCGGGGGACACTGAAGCTTTCTTT.

This CDR3 is CASSTRQGYNEQFF. The DNA of the CDR3 is TGTGCCAGCAGCACCAGACAGGGGTACAATGAGCAGTTCTTC. This rearrangement joins TRBV7-2 to TRBJ2-1; 8 bases are shared with TRBD1. The J segment lost 4 bases and the V segment lost 5 bases, leaving 4 bases of the junction unmatched. CDR1 SGHTA and CDR2 FQGNSA come from the germline V gene. CDR3 size: 14 residues.

The chain uses TRBV7-2 and TRBJ1-2; 8 positions match TRBD1. CDR1 is SGHTA, CDR2 FQGNSA, per germline. The trim removed 5 bases at V and 4 bases at J, leaving 6 bases unmatched. The CDR3 spans 14 residues. CDR3 amino acids: CASSGQGLGYGYTF. In nucleotides, the CDR3 is TGTGCCAGCAGCGGACAGGGATTGGGCTATGGCTACACCTTC.

The rearrangement uses TRBV9 and TRBJ2-1; possibly TRBD2 for D (6 bases). Germline values: CDR1 SGDLS, CDR2 YYNGEE. The CDR3 length is 15 residues. The V and J ends lost 0 bases and 3 bases respectively, with 10 bases between them. CDR3 region: CASSVDLRGYNEQFF. CDR3 DNA sequence: TGTGCCAGCAGCGTAGATTTGCGGGGCTACAATGAGCAGTTCTTC.

CDR3 sequence: CASTTGAGELFF. The CDR3 DNA reads as TGTGCCAGCACAACAGGAGCCGGGGAGCTGTTTTTT. The rearrangement links TRBV25-1 to TRBJ2-2; tentatively, D is TRBD1 (5 bases). V was pared by 7 bases and J by 6 bases, with 9 bases between. The germline gives CDR1 MGHDK, CDR2 SYGVNS. The CDR3 extends over 12 amino acids. Full variable domain (outside the CDR3, taken from reference TRBV25-1 and TRBJ2-2): EADIYQTPRYLVIGTGKKITLECSQTMGHDKMYWYQQDPGMELHLIHYSYGVNSTEKGDLSSESTVSRIRTEHFPLTLESARPSHTSQYLCASTTGAGELFFGEGSRLTVL.

This clone was seen once. This chain joins TRBV6-1 and TRBJ1-2; D call uncertain. This CDR3 has 15 residues. The V and J ends lost 3 bases and 2 bases respectively, with 13 bases between them. From germline, CDR1 is MNHNS and CDR2 SASEGT. Written as DNA, the CDR3 is TGTGCCAGCAGTGATAACACTGGGCAGAACTATGGCTACACCTTC. It specifies CASSDNTGQNYGYTF.

The rearrangement links TRBV7-2 to TRBJ1-1, with D uncertain. The CDR3 covers 14 residues. V was trimmed by 1 base and J by 1 base, leaving 7 bases between them. CDR1 and CDR2 (germline): SGHTA, FQGNSA. The CDR3 coding sequence is TGTGCCAGCAGCTTAGGGCCAGGGAACACTGAAGCTTTCTTT. Translating gives CASSLGPGNTEAFF.

V and J are TRBV19 and TRBJ2-7, with 7 bases identical to TRBD2. The V segment lost 9 bases and the J segment 5 bases; nucleotides outside the gene matches: 4. The CDR3 runs 11 residues. The germline CDR1 and CDR2 sequences are LNHDA and SQIVND (reference sequence). The CDR3 here is CASARGDEQYF. The CDR3 coding sequence is TGTGCCAGCGCCCGGGGGGACGAGCAGTACTTC.

This chain connects TRBV11-1 to TRBJ2-7; maybe TRBD1 (5 bases). The CDR3 extends over 14 amino acids. Germline V gene sequence: CDR1 SGHAT, CDR2 FQDESV (reference sequence). V was trimmed by 3 bases and J by 3 bases, leaving 12 bases between them. The CDR3 reads CASSFDREIYEQYF. In DNA form, the CDR3 reads TGTGCCAGCAGCTTTGACAGAGAAATCTACGAGCAGTACTTC.